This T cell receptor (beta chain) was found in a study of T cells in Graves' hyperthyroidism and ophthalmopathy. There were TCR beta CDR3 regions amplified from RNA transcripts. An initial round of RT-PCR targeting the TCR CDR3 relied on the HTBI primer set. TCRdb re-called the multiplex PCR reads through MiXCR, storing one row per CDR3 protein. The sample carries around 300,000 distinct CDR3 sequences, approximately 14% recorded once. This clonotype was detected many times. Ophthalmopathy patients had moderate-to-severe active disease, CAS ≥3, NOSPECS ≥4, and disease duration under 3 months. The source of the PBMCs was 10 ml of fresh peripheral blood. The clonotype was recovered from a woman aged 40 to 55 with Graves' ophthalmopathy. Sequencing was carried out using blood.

The CDR3 sequence: CASSLEGYGREAFF. The CDR3 DNA reads as TGCGCCAGCAGCTTGGAGGGCTACGGCAGGGAAGCTTTCTTT. This sequence joins TRBV5-1 and TRBJ1-1; D gene ambiguous. The length of the CDR3 is 14 residues. CDR1 and CDR2 (germline): SGHRS, YFSETQ. The germline V and J ends were trimmed by 0 bases and 8 bases, with 14 bases remaining between them.